This T cell receptor (beta chain) emerged from a study of beta chain features in type 1 diabetes. Study-wide points: Because the template was cDNA, high-expressing cells might be over-represented. TCRB CDR3s from Type 1 diabetes patients were moderately but significantly shorter in all four CD4+ subsets.

Germline assignment: CDR1 SGHTA and CDR2 FQGNSA. With V trimmed by 1 base and J by 4 bases, 8 bases remained unmatched. The CDR3 runs to 16 residues. A CD45RO/CCR7/CD25/CD127/CD95/CD27 panel sorted naive, central memory, regulatory and stem cell-like memory CD4+ cells. In all sorted populations, purity surpassed 98%. The sequenced template was cDNA made from the entire isolated RNA. The data were produced by immunoSEQ multiplex PCR, yet TCRdb's version contains in-frame clones alone and is incomplete. The table includes 400,000 or so clones, over 8.5% detected once. This clone was counted a few times. Its antigen is unknown.

This TCR came from a man aged 30 to 39 with type 1 diabetes. The V gene is TRBV7-2, the J gene TRBJ1-2; 8 nucleotides agree with TRBD1. The material sequenced was central memory CD4+ T cells from blood. Written as DNA, the CDR3 is TGTGCCAGCAGCTTAGTGACAGGGGCGGAGAGCTATGGCTACACCTTC. It translates to CASSLVTGAESYGYTF.